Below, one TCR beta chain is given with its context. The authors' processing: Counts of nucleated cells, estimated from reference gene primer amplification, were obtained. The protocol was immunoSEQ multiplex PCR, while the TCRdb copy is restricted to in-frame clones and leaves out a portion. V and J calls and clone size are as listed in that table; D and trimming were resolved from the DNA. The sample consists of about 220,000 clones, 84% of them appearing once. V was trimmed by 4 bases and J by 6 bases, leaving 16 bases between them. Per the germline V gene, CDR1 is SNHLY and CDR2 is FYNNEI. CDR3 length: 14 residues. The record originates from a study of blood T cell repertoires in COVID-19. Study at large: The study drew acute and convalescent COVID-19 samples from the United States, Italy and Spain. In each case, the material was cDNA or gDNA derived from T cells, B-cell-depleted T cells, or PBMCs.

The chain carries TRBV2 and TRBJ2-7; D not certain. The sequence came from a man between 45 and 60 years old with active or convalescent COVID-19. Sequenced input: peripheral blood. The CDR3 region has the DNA TGTGCCAGCAGTGTGCTTAGCATTATAGGCGAGCAGTACGTC. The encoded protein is CASSVLSIIGEQYV.